This TCR beta chain emerged from a study of blood T cell repertoires in COVID-19. In the study overall: The study drew acute and convalescent COVID-19 samples from the United States, Italy and Spain. PBMCs, B-cell-depleted T cells, or T cells were the source of the cDNA or gDNA that made up the material.

The V segment lost 0 bases and the J segment 4 bases; nucleotides outside the gene matches: 6. From germline, CDR1 is SGDLS and CDR2 YYNGEE. This CDR3 has 15 residues. How the authors handled the data: From reference gene primer amplification, estimates of nucleated cell counts were derived. Sequencing used immunoSEQ multiplex PCR; TCRdb keeps in-frame clones, though not all of them. The V and J calls and the clone size are those of that table, but D and trimming were determined from the DNA. The sample lists under 500,000 clones, approximately 90% seen once, with 4% to 4.5% in the top ten. Sequencing input: peripheral blood. This TCR was sampled from a woman aged 25 to 39 with acute or convalescent COVID-19. This rearrangement joins TRBV9 to TRBJ1-1, with 7 bases fitting TRBD1. DNA for the CDR3: TGTGCCAGCAGCGTAGTTGACAGGGCGAGCACTGAAGCTTTCTTT. It is translated as CASSVVDRASTEAFF.